A selection of T cell receptor beta chains follows, all from one sample in a study of PD-L1 blockade in urothelial cancer. TCRdb keeps only in-frame clones here, not all; method: immunoSEQ multiplex PCR. The sample has around 46,000 clones; roughly 86% are singletons. The input for sequencing was PBMCs, taken around atezolizumab (anti-PD-L1) treatment. The receptors come from a man between 60 and 70 years old with urothelial cancer. The CDR3 runs from the conserved cysteine through the conserved F or W. The order of the fields is V gene, J gene, clone size, D gene, CDR3 protein, CDR3 DNA. D genes are given only for firm matches. Only some rows state a clone size, as once, few, many or a class for expanded clones.

TRBV12-5	TRBJ2-2	NA	NA	CASGSTGRTGELFF	TGTGCTAGTGGTTCCACAGGGAGAACCGGGGAGCTGTTTTTT
TRBV10-2	TRBJ1-6	NA	TRBD1	CASLDRVNSPLHF	TGCGCCAGCCTCGACAGGGTCAATTCACCCCTCCACTTT
TRBV19	TRBJ2-5	NA	TRBD1	CASNMGTGVETQYF	TGTGCCAGTAATATGGGGACAGGGGTAGAGACCCAGTACTTC
TRBV7-9	TRBJ2-1	few	TRBD2	CASSSGTSGYNEQFF	TGTGCCAGCAGCTCCGGGACTAGCGGGTACAATGAGCAGTTCTTC
TRBV6-5	TRBJ2-5	NA	TRBD2	CASRSGGESQYF	TGTGCCAGCCGAAGCGGGGGCGAGAGCCAGTACTTC
TRBV19	TRBJ2-1	NA	TRBD2	CASSSALAAAEQFF	TGTGCCAGTAGTAGTGCGCTAGCGGCGGCTGAGCAGTTCTTC
TRBV2	TRBJ1-5	NA	NA	CASSGQGGEGQPQHF	TGTGCCAGCAGTGGCCAGGGAGGTGAGGGTCAGCCCCAGCATTTT
TRBV4-1	TRBJ2-3	NA	TRBD2	CASSQEGTSGGADTQYF	TGCGCCAGCAGCCAAGAGGGGACTAGCGGGGGGGCAGATACGCAGTATTTT
TRBV6-1	TRBJ2-2	NA	NA	CATLGEKNTGELFF	TGTGCCACCTTAGGAGAGAAGAACACCGGGGAGCTGTTTTTT
TRBV6-6	TRBJ1-2	NA	TRBD1	CASSLLFGQGDYGYTF	TGTGCCAGCAGTTTGCTATTCGGACAGGGGGACTATGGCTACACCTTC
TRBV5-4	TRBJ1-2	once	TRBD1	CASSLSQGAFYGYTF	TGTGCCAGCAGCCTATCACAGGGGGCCTTCTATGGCTACACCTTC
TRBV30	TRBJ2-7	NA	TRBD1	CAWRAIDRGDEQYF	TGTGCCTGGAGGGCGATAGACAGGGGGGACGAGCAGTACTTC
TRBV2	TRBJ2-2	NA	NA	CASSRVIERTGELFF	TGTGCCAGCAGCCGGGTCATAGAAAGAACCGGGGAGCTGTTTTTT
TRBV2	TRBJ2-5	NA	TRBD2	CASSFPGLAGGLGETQYF	TGTGCCAGCAGTTTCCCGGGACTAGCGGGGGGGCTTGGGGAGACCCAGTACTTC
TRBV7-2	TRBJ2-4	NA	TRBD1	CASSSTTGGTAKNIQYF	TGTGCCAGCAGCTCCACTACAGGGGGCACGGCCAAAAACATTCAGTACTTC
TRBV19	TRBJ1-1	few	NA	CASSTDRYTEAFF	TGTGCCAGTAGTACCGACAGATACACTGAAGCTTTCTTT
TRBV6-1	TRBJ2-4	NA	NA	CASSEEAGVAKNIQYF	TGTGCCAGCAGTGAAGAGGCAGGGGTGGCCAAAAACATTCAGTACTTC
TRBV19	TRBJ1-1	NA	TRBD1	CASSMRQGAIGTEAFF	TGTGCCAGTAGTATGCGGCAGGGGGCGATCGGCACTGAAGCTTTCTTT
TRBV4-2	TRBJ1-2	medium-sized	TRBD1	CASSPGQGLGYTF	TGTGCCAGCAGCCCTGGACAGGGGCTTGGCTACACCTTC
TRBV19	TRBJ2-5	NA	TRBD1	CASSTQGAGETQYF	TGTGCCAGTAGTACGCAGGGGGCTGGGGAGACCCAGTACTTC
TRBV19	TRBJ1-1	NA	NA	CASSREELGTEAFF	TGTGCCAGTAGCCGGGAGGAGCTTGGGACTGAAGCTTTCTTT
TRBV4-2	TRBJ2-4	NA	TRBD2	CASSQDPASGQLAKNIQYF	TGTGCCAGCAGCCAAGATCCGGCTAGCGGACAACTAGCCAAAAACATTCAGTACTTC
TRBV7-9	TRBJ2-7	NA	TRBD1	CASSYGTGGLYEQYF	TGTGCCAGCAGCTACGGGACAGGGGGACTCTACGAGCAGTACTTC
TRBV20-1	TRBJ2-7	NA	NA	CSASSARQYF	TGCAGTGCTAGCAGTGCACGGCAGTACTTC
TRBV30	TRBJ2-7	NA	TRBD2	CAWSLAGGHYEQYF	TGTGCCTGGAGTTTAGCGGGAGGGCACTACGAGCAGTACTTC
TRBV6-1	TRBJ1-5	NA	NA	CASMQVSNQPQHF	TGTGCCAGCATGCAGGTTAGCAATCAGCCCCAGCATTTT
TRBV2	TRBJ2-3	medium-sized	TRBD1	CASRGDSSTDTQYF	TGTGCCAGCAGGGGGGACAGCAGCACAGATACGCAGTATTTT
TRBV7-9	TRBJ1-1	NA	NA	CASSSGGAFF	TGTGCCAGCAGCTCAGGAGGGGCTTTCTTT
TRBV27	TRBJ1-4	NA	NA	CASSPRLGANEKLFF	TGTGCCAGCAGTCCCCGCCTAGGAGCTAATGAAAAACTGTTTTTT
TRBV7-2	TRBJ2-1	few	TRBD2	CASSFLGLANTYNEQFF	TGTGCCAGCAGCTTTCTGGGACTAGCGAATACCTACAATGAGCAGTTCTTC
TRBV7-8	TRBJ2-7	NA	TRBD1	CASSLGGTATYEQYF	TGTGCCAGCAGCTTAGGAGGGACAGCCACCTACGAGCAGTACTTC
TRBV10-2	TRBJ2-7	once	NA	CASSGNPKVAYEQYF	TGCGCCAGCAGCGGTAATCCAAAAGTAGCCTACGAGCAGTACTTC
TRBV28	TRBJ1-1	NA	NA	CASTQQVEAFF	TGTGCCAGCACCCAACAAGTTGAAGCTTTCTTT
TRBV27	TRBJ1-2	NA	NA	CASSETVHRYGYTF	TGTGCCAGCAGTGAGACGGTACACAGATATGGCTACACCTTC
TRBV6-5	TRBJ1-5	NA	NA	CASSYSYNQPQHF	TGTGCCAGCAGTTACTCCTATAATCAGCCCCAGCATTTT
TRBV21-1	TRBJ2-7	NA	NA	CASGEGATYEQYF	TGTGCCAGCGGTGAGGGGGCCACCTACGAGCAGTACTTC
TRBV9	TRBJ2-7	NA	NA	CASSVGSPNEQYF	TGTGCCAGCAGCGTAGGTTCCCCCAACGAGCAGTACTTC
TRBV25-1	TRBJ2-1	NA	TRBD2	CASSRTSGRARSYNEQFF	TGTGCCAGCAGTAGGACTAGCGGGAGGGCTCGATCCTACAATGAGCAGTTCTTC
TRBV27	TRBJ2-1	NA	NA	CASSLVPQRGEQFF	TGTGCCAGCAGTTTGGTGCCCCAAAGGGGTGAGCAGTTCTTC
TRBV5-4	TRBJ2-5	NA	TRBD2	CASSLGAGDQETQYF	TGTGCCAGCAGCTTGGGGGCGGGGGACCAAGAGACCCAGTACTTC
TRBV19	TRBJ1-2	NA	NA	CASSIVRQYGYTF	TGTGCCAGTAGTATAGTTCGTCAGTATGGCTACACCTTC
TRBV10-2	TRBJ2-7	NA	TRBD1	CASTEGAVNYEQYF	TGCGCCAGCACCGAGGGGGCAGTTAACTACGAGCAGTACTTC
TRBV7-2	TRBJ2-7	NA	TRBD2	CASSLEGTSGKLEQYF	TGTGCCAGCAGCTTGGAAGGGACTAGCGGGAAGCTCGAGCAGTACTTC
TRBV4-3	TRBJ2-7	NA	NA	CASSQERDSSYEQYF	TGCGCCAGCAGCCAGGAGAGGGATTCTTCCTACGAGCAGTACTTC
TRBV29-1	TRBJ2-7	NA	NA	CSVVQSYEQYF	TGCAGCGTTGTCCAGTCCTACGAGCAGTACTTC
TRBV10-3	TRBJ1-4	NA	TRBD1	CAIRGQGMGEKLFF	TGTGCCATCAGGGGACAGGGGATGGGGGAAAAACTGTTTTTT
TRBV27	TRBJ2-7	NA	NA	CASSLSAGSGQLYEQYF	TGTGCCAGCAGCTTATCGGCGGGTAGCGGACAACTTTACGAGCAGTACTTC
TRBV2	TRBJ1-5	few	NA	CASMAAGGYQPQHF	TGTGCCAGCATGGCCGCCGGAGGGTATCAGCCCCAGCATTTT
TRBV30	TRBJ1-1	NA	NA	CAWTQGGRTEAFF	TGTGCCTGGACCCAAGGGGGAAGGACTGAAGCTTTCTTT
TRBV6-1	TRBJ1-4	NA	NA	CASSQAINEKLFF	TGTGCCAGCAGTCAGGCAATTAATGAAAAACTGTTTTTT